Following are 6 T cell receptor beta chains from one sample sequenced in a study of read filtering for tumor transcriptome and immune sequencing (dated by TCRdb to about 2020). The sequencer was an Illumina HiSeq 4000. The Immunoverse kit was used to build TCR libraries from roughly 0.4 ug RNA, with molecular barcoded adaptors covering alpha/delta and beta/gamma chains. TCRdb reran the public reads through fastp at Q25 and MiXCR, keeping productive beta chains. For every CDR3 protein sequence, its rows merge into one entry that carries the most common genes and DNA. Recorded for this sample are about 90,000 distinct CDR3 sequences; about 12% of them occurred a single time. The ten largest clones capture about 15% of the sample. Sequenced input: a population of CD138-negative cells sorted from bone marrow. Per the publication, the cell subset or site label means: bone marrow mononuclear cells depleted of CD138+ plasma/myeloma cells by negative magnetic selection. The receptors come from a donor at least 40 years old with multiple myeloma.

This clonotype was detected only once. At one of its ends the junction is not consistent with the germline gene, which may arise from a read error. The chain uses TRBV10-3 and TRBJ2-1; 8 bases agree with TRBD2. Germline lookup yields CDR1 ENHRY and CDR2 SYGVKD. This CDR3 spans 18 amino acids. This CDR3 is CAITGACGRFGSCNEQFF. CDR3 nucleotide sequence: TGTGCCATCACCGGTGCTTGCGGGAGGTTCGGCTCCTGCAATGAGCAGTTCTTC.

The rearrangement links TRBV2 to TRBJ2-1; 12 nucleotides line up with TRBD2. With 1 base clipped from V and 15 bases from J, the junction kept 10 bases outside the gene matches. CDR1 and CDR2 (germline): SNHLY, FYNNEI. The CDR3 spans 15 residues. The CDR3 is CASSEELAGGSEVFF. The DNA of the CDR3 is TGTGCCAGCAGTGAAGAGCTAGCGGGAGGGAGTGAGGTGTTCTTC.

Remarks on this clonotype: This may stem from a read error, because a much larger clone lies one nucleotide away. The CDR3 DNA follows: TGTGCCAGCAGCCCGGGACAGGACTATGGCTACACCTTC. Translated: CASSPGQDYGYTF. The V gene is TRBV3-1, the J gene TRBJ1-2; 8 nucleotides match TRBD1. Germline values: CDR1 LGHDT, CDR2 YNNKEL (reference sequence). J lost 3 bases, V lost 4 bases, and 1 base had no gene match. The CDR3 spans 13 residues. The full variable domain, with the rest looked up from reference TRBV3-1 and TRBJ1-2, is DTAVSQTPKYLVTQMGNDKSIKCEQNLGHDTMYWYKQDSKKFLKIMFSYNNKELIINETVPNRFSPKSPDKAHLNLHINSLELGDSAVYFCASSPGQDYGYTFGSGTRLTVV.

This clonotype has just a few counts. The gene calls are TRBV7-9 and TRBJ1-1, with a tentative D call TRBD1 (5 bases). Trimming cost V 5 bases and J 0 bases, with 13 bases left between them. CDR1 SEHNR and CDR2 FQNEAQ come from the germline V gene (reference sequence). CDR3 length equals 15 residues. The CDR3 nucleotides read TGTGCCAGCAGCGGATGGGGCAGAGTGAACACTGAAGCTTTCTTT. Residues: CASSGWGRVNTEAFF.

The table lists this clonotype with many counts. The gene calls are TRBV25-1 and TRBJ1-2, with D maybe TRBD1 (6 bases). CDR1 and CDR2 from the germline V gene are MGHDK and SYGVNS. The ends were cut back, 3 bases at V and 0 bases at J, with 17 bases in the middle. The CDR3 is 17 residues long. CDR3 protein: CASSESGLRQANYGYTF. In nucleotides, the CDR3 is TGTGCCAGCAGTGAGAGTGGGCTCAGACAGGCTAACTATGGCTACACCTTC.

This clonotype was detected ten times or more. The J gene is TRBJ2-2, the V gene TRBV12-3 or TRBV12-4; 7 bases line up with TRBD1. The trim removed 11 bases at V and 4 bases at J, leaving 4 bases unmatched. The CDR3 extends over 12 amino acids. CDR3: CAGAGGTGELFF. CDR3 sequence (DNA): TGTGCCGGGGCAGGGGGCACCGGGGAGCTGTTTTTT.